Each of the 26 T cell receptor beta chains below was sequenced from the same sample in a study of neurological immune-mediated disorders. TCRdb called the 5' RACE reads again in MiXCR, with one record for every CDR3 protein. The repertoire holds approximately 40,000 distinct CDR3 sequences, with approximately 11% as singletons. The sequenced sample was PBMCs. These TCRs come from a female donor in good health.

This clonotype was seen many times. The chain employs TRBV5-1 and TRBJ1-2, with D possibly TRBD1 on 5 matching bases. V gave up 5 bases and J gave up 8 bases, with 19 bases separating them. This CDR3 has 14 residues. Germline V gives CDR1 SGHRS, CDR2 YFSETQ. This chain's CDR3 is CASRPGTRPQGYTF. CDR3 DNA: TGCGCCAGCAGACCCGGGACGCGCCCCCAGGGCTACACCTTC.

This clonotype was seen ten or more times. The genes are TRBV7-9 and TRBJ2-5; 7 bases align to TRBD2. J was trimmed by 5 bases and V by 3 bases; bases with no gene match: 6. Germline CDR1 SEHNR, CDR2 FQNEAQ (reference sequence). This CDR3 has 14 residues. The CDR3, as DNA: TGTGCCAGCAGCTTCCCGGGGGGTAGGGAGACCCAGTACTTC. Its protein product is CASSFPGGRETQYF.

On this clonotype: At one of its ends the junction is not consistent with the germline gene, which may arise from a read error. This chain connects TRBV20-1 to TRBJ2-7, with 8 bases lining up with TRBD2. Germline-derived CDR1 and CDR2 are DFQATT and SNEGSKA (reference sequence). The CDR3 contains 14 residues. The CDR3 DNA reads as TGCATTGCTAGACAAGGGACTAGACCATACGACCAGTACTTC. Its protein product is CIARQGTRPYDQYF.

The sample holds many counts of this clonotype. The rearrangement joins TRBV12-3 or TRBV12-4 to TRBJ2-3; 9 nucleotides line up with TRBD2. The ends lost 1 base at V and 4 bases at J; junction bases unmatched: 0. The CDR3 contains 14 residues. CDR3 sequence (DNA): TGTGCCAGCAGTTTAGGCGGGGGGGCAGATACGCAGTATTTT. This sequence encodes CASSLGGGADTQYF.

This clonotype was seen ten or more times. This chain connects TRBV9 to TRBJ2-1; D unresolved. Trimming took off 3 bases at V and 12 bases at J, with 13 bases between the two ends. The CDR3 has 12 amino acids. Germline V gene lookup returns CDR1 SGDLS and CDR2 YYNGEE. DNA of the CDR3: TGTGCCAGCAGCGGTACTGTGGAGAGGCAGTTCTTC. Translating it yields CASSGTVERQFF.

This clonotype was counted at least ten times. This sequence joins TRBV7-2 and TRBJ2-2; tentatively, D is TRBD1 or TRBD2 (5 bases each). The CDR3 runs 12 residues. The V gene lost 8 bases and the J gene lost 9 bases, with 13 bases spanning the gap. The germline CDR1 and CDR2 sequences are SGHTA and FQGNSA. CDR3 DNA sequence: TGTGCCAGCGGGACCACAAGCCGGGAGCTGTTTTTT. The encoded protein is CASGTTSRELFF.

This clonotype was recorded at least ten times. The genes are TRBV20-1 and TRBJ1-5, with 10 bases aligning to TRBD1. Germline CDR1 is DFQATT and CDR2 is SNEGSKA (reference sequence). The J segment lost 4 bases and the V segment lost 5 bases, leaving 2 bases of the junction unmatched. This CDR3 region has 13 residues. CDR3: CSAWTGGNQPQHF. The CDR3 nucleotides are TGCAGTGCTTGGACAGGGGGAAATCAGCCCCAGCATTTT.

This clonotype was recorded at least ten times. V gene TRBV5-1 combines with J gene TRBJ1-5, with D possibly matching TRBD1 (5 bases). Germline V gives CDR1 SGHRS, CDR2 YFSETQ. Trimming took 4 bases from V and 2 from J, leaving 13 bases between them. There are 15 residues in the CDR3. CDR3 sequence: CASSPGGSRNQPQHF. In DNA form, the CDR3 reads TGCGCCAGCAGCCCCGGGGGATCGCGCAATCAGCCCCAGCATTTT.

This clonotype was counted ten times or more. The rearrangement links TRBV18 to TRBJ2-7; 9 nucleotides line up with TRBD1. CDR1 is KGHSH, CDR2 LQKENI, per germline. The CDR3 consists of 15 residues. Trimming removed 6 bases from V and 1 base from J; junction bases left unmatched: 7. This chain's CDR3 is CASSQTGGESYEQYF. The DNA for the CDR3 is TGTGCCAGCTCGCAGACAGGGGGGGAGTCCTACGAGCAGTACTTC.

This clonotype was recorded at least ten times. The rearrangement links TRBV27 to TRBJ1-5; D is ambiguous. The ends were cut back, 7 bases at V and 6 bases at J, with 22 bases in the middle. In germline, CDR1 is MNHEY, CDR2 SMNVEV (reference sequence). The CDR3 contains 16 residues. CDR3 nucleotide sequence: TGTGCCAGCACCCCCCTGGGAGGGCACCCCGGTCAGCCCCAGCATTTT. This gives the protein CASTPLGGHPGQPQHF.

This clonotype was found many times. The chain employs TRBV2 and TRBJ2-7; possibly TRBD1 for D (6 bases). The germline gives CDR1 SNHLY, CDR2 FYNNEI. With 6 bases removed from V and 2 bases from J, the gap between germline ends came to 17 bases. The CDR3 contains 15 residues. The CDR3 loop reads CASRGVGRGAYEQYF. As DNA, the CDR3 is TGTGCCAGCAGGGGGGTCGGCAGGGGCGCCTACGAGCAGTACTTC.

The rearrangement joins TRBV21-1 to TRBJ1-1. TRBV21-1 is a pseudogene locus. The CDR3 is 14 amino acids. Here the CDR3 DNA reads TGTGCCAGCAGCAAGAGAGAGGGGAACACTGAAGCTTTCTTT. Its translation is CASSKREGNTEAFF.

In this sample, this clonotype turned up many times. The rearrangement joins TRBV20-1 to TRBJ2-6, with TRBD1 as a possible D gene (5 bases). The V end was cut by 6 bases, the J end by 2 bases, with 11 bases between. The CDR3 has 14 amino acids. Germline V gene data show CDR1 as DFQATT and CDR2 as SNEGSKA (reference sequence). The CDR3 bases are TGCAGTGCCCTGACAGATCCTGGGGCCAACGTCCTGACTTTC. Translated: CSALTDPGANVLTF.

The chain combines TRBV27 with TRBJ1-4; D is undetermined. The CDR3 is 16 residues long. Trimming took 5 bases from V and 0 from J, leaving 13 bases between them. The germline gives CDR1 MNHEY, CDR2 SMNVEV (reference sequence). CDR3: CASSPNRAATNEKLFF. CDR3 nucleotides: TGTGCCAGCAGTCCAAACCGGGCGGCAACTAATGAAAAACTGTTTTTT.

This clonotype was counted ten times or more. The rearrangement joins TRBV5-1 to TRBJ2-3; unclear D gene. The CDR3 is 13 amino acids. CDR1 SGHRS and CDR2 YFSETQ come from the germline V gene. Trimming cost V 0 bases and J 3 bases, with 5 bases left between them. The CDR3 DNA is TGCGCCAGCAGCTTGGTGGGGACAGATACGCAGTATTTT. It yields the protein CASSLVGTDTQYF.

This clonotype was seen repeatedly, ten times or more. This chain joins TRBV20-1 and TRBJ1-2, with a possible D match to TRBD1 (5 bases). There are 18 residues in the CDR3. Trimming pared 1 base from V and 3 bases from J, leaving 24 bases between. Germline CDR1 is DFQATT and CDR2 is SNEGSKA (reference sequence). Here the CDR3 DNA reads TGCAGTGCTAGAGCTAGATTGGGGGTTGTCCGCCAACACTATGGCTACACCTTC. This sequence encodes CSARARLGVVRQHYGYTF.

The table lists this clonotype with many counts. The genes are TRBV11-1 and TRBJ2-7; 12 bases agree with TRBD1. The V gene end was trimmed by 5 bases and the J gene end by 7 bases; junction bases not matched to a gene: 12. The CDR3 contains 16 residues. Germline V gene sequence: CDR1 SGHAT, CDR2 FQDESV (reference sequence). CDR3 sequence (DNA): TGTGCCAGCAGCCTCGCCCCGGGACAGGGGGCGCGGGAGCAGTACTTC. Translated: CASSLAPGQGAREQYF.

This clonotype has ten or more counts. The CDR3 is CSVGVTGREQYF. CDR3 in DNA: TGCAGCGTTGGAGTAACAGGGCGCGAGCAGTACTTC. This chain links TRBV29-1 with TRBJ2-7, with TRBD1 as a possible D gene (6 bases). Per germline, CDR1 SQVTM and CDR2 ANQGSEA. The CDR3 consists of 12 residues. With 4 bases removed from V and 6 bases from J, the gap between germline ends came to 13 bases.

This clonotype was seen at least ten times. The gene calls are TRBV10-2 and TRBJ2-1; no firm D call. The germline V gene has CDR1 WSHSY and CDR2 SAAADI. This CDR3 region has 12 residues. V lost 9 bases, J lost 2 bases, and 8 bases lay in between. CDR3 coding DNA: TGCGCCAGTTCATCGACCTACAATGAGCAGTTCTTC. This gives the protein CASSSTYNEQFF.

This clonotype was detected ten times or more. This chain uses TRBV12-3 or TRBV12-4 with TRBJ1-1; 9 bases map to TRBD1. This CDR3 region has 14 residues. Unmatched junction bases numbered 5, after V lost 6 bases and J lost 3 bases. The CDR3, as DNA: TGTGCCAGCAGCCCTACAGGGGGCCACACTGAAGCTTTCTTT. Translated, it gives CASSPTGGHTEAFF.

This clonotype was picked up many times. The CDR3 is CASSPRDREETQYF. The CDR3 DNA is TGTGCCAGCAGCCCTCGGGACAGGGAAGAGACCCAGTACTTC. This sequence joins TRBV3-1 and TRBJ2-5, with 9 bases matching TRBD1. V shed 4 bases, J shed 3 bases, and the junction held 3 bases outside the gene matches. Looked up from germline, CDR1 is LGHDT and CDR2 is YNNKEL (reference sequence). CDR3 length: 14 amino acids.

This clonotype showed up many times. The chain joins TRBV7-9 to TRBJ1-1; D call uncertain. The CDR3 is 15 amino acids. CDR1 is SEHNR, CDR2 FQNEAQ, per germline (reference sequence). V was cut by 5 bases and J by 4 bases, with 17 bases left in between. CDR3 protein: CASSPPGAWSTEAFF. DNA for the CDR3: TGTGCCAGCAGCCCTCCGGGAGCCTGGAGCACTGAAGCTTTCTTT.

In this sample, this clonotype turned up many times. This chain links TRBV18 with TRBJ2-7; D might be TRBD1 (6 bases). The CDR3 length is 14 residues. The V gene's germline CDR1 is KGHSH and CDR2 LQKENI. The germline V and J ends were trimmed by 1 base and 5 bases, with 12 bases remaining between them. The CDR3 loop reads CASSPRTPGDEQYF. CDR3 sequence (DNA): TGTGCCAGCTCACCACGGACTCCAGGGGACGAGCAGTACTTC.

This clonotype was detected ten times or more. The chain combines TRBV6-5 with TRBJ1-1, with 9 nucleotides matching TRBD1. The V gene end was trimmed by 6 bases and the J gene end by 4 bases; junction bases not matched to a gene: 9. Germline V gives CDR1 MNHEY, CDR2 SVGAGI. This CDR3 has 15 amino acids. The CDR3 loop is CASRRSTGGGTEAFF. CDR3 nucleotide sequence: TGTGCCAGCAGACGTTCGACAGGGGGGGGCACTGAAGCTTTCTTT.

This clonotype was recorded at least ten times. The gene calls are TRBV20-1 and TRBJ2-1; TRBD2 aligns across 9 bases. Trimming took 7 bases from V and 9 from J; bases not matched to a gene: 7. The CDR3 is 12 residues long. CDR1 and CDR2 from the germline V gene are DFQATT and SNEGSKA (reference sequence). DNA of the CDR3: TGCAGTGGGCTAGCGGGAATGGGTGAGCAGTTCTTC. This translates into CSGLAGMGEQFF.

This clonotype was observed many times. The chain uses TRBV7-2 and TRBJ1-3; D call uncertain. The CDR3 spans 13 residues. CDR1 and CDR2 (germline): SGHTA, FQGNSA. V gave up 2 bases and J gave up 0 bases, with 2 bases separating them. The CDR3 spells CASSLFSGNTIYF. The CDR3 DNA is TGTGCCAGCAGCTTATTCTCTGGAAACACCATATATTTT.